A single sample is the source of the 20 T cell receptor beta chains below, sequenced in a study of blood T cell repertoires in COVID-19 (dated by TCRdb to the early 2020s). Libraries were constructed by the immunoSEQ multiplex PCR assay. What TCRdb holds here is the immuneACCESS table cut down to in-frame rearrangements. Part of the clones is not present; checked against another copy, under half of the missing clones reflect an unresolved V gene, and the others are unexplained. Counted in this sample were around 150,000 clones; roughly 80% of them appeared once. The top ten constitute roughly 8.6% of the sample. Specimen: peripheral blood. Receptors were obtained from a man in his fifties or sixties with acute or convalescent COVID-19.

The chain has TRBV7-3 and TRBJ1-1; 8 nucleotides agree with TRBD1. Unmatched junction bases numbered 3, after V lost 5 bases and J lost 1 base. From germline, CDR1 is SGHTA and CDR2 FQGTGA. The CDR3 length is 14 residues. The CDR3 nucleotides read TGTGCCAGCAGCCGACAGGGGCCGAACACTGAAGCTTTCTTT. Its translation is CASSRQGPNTEAFF.

This clone turned up a few times. The gene calls are TRBV7-3 and TRBJ2-1; 9 bases match TRBD2. CDR3 length equals 15 residues. Germline V gene data show CDR1 as SGHTA and CDR2 as FQGTGA. V was clipped by 0 bases and J by 6 bases; unmatched bases: 3. CDR3 region: CASSLTSGGRNEQFF. The CDR3 DNA sequence: TGTGCCAGCAGCTTAACTAGCGGGGGCCGCAATGAGCAGTTCTTC. The full variable domain, in which reference TRBV7-3 and TRBJ2-1 provide the parts outside the CDR3, is GAGVSQTPSNKVTEKGKYVELRCDPISGHTALYWYRQSLGQGPEFLIYFQGTGAADDSGLPNDRFFAVRPEGSVSTLKIQRTERGDSAVYLCASSLTSGGRNEQFFGPGTRLTVL.

The genes are TRBV18 and TRBJ2-4; D is unresolved. V shed 2 bases and J shed 3 bases, with 11 bases lying between them. Per the germline V gene, CDR1 is KGHSH and CDR2 is LQKENI. The CDR3 runs to 15 residues. Written as DNA, the CDR3 is TGTGCCAGCTCACCAGGGCAGTTCGGCAAAAACATTCAGTACTTC. It codes for CASSPGQFGKNIQYF.

The chain recombines TRBV18 with TRBJ1-5, with TRBD1 matching 9 bases. V trimming: 3 bases; J trimming: 7 bases; junction bases outside the gene matches: 7. Germline V gene lookup returns CDR1 KGHSH and CDR2 LQKENI. The CDR3 covers 15 residues. CDR3 DNA: TGTGCCAGCTCACCGGGGGGACAGGGACGGCAGCCCCAGCATTTT. This gives the protein CASSPGGQGRQPQHF.

The rearrangement uses TRBV28 and TRBJ2-7, with D tentatively TRBD1 (5 bases). This CDR3 contains 14 residues. From germline, CDR1 is MDHEN and CDR2 SYDVKM. Between the trimmed V and J ends, which lost 5 bases and 2 bases, there was a span of 13 bases. CDR3: CASSLDARAYEQYF. CDR3 DNA sequence: TGTGCCAGCAGTCTCGACGCCAGGGCCTACGAGCAGTACTTC.

This chain connects TRBV29-1 to TRBJ2-3; 14 nucleotides match TRBD2. Germline V gives CDR1 SQVTM, CDR2 ANQGSEA. V trimming: 6 bases; J trimming: 5 bases; junction bases outside the gene matches: 7. There are 15 residues in the CDR3. The CDR3 loop reads CSVGTSGGKIDTQYF. The CDR3 DNA is TGCAGCGTGGGGACTAGCGGGGGAAAAATAGATACGCAGTATTTT.

CDR3 DNA sequence: TGCAGCGTCCCGACAGGGGCAGAGACCCAGTACTTC. Translation gives CSVPTGAETQYF. The chain combines TRBV29-1 with TRBJ2-5, with TRBD1 matching 8 bases. V shed 6 bases and J 4 bases; nucleotides not matched to a gene: 4. From germline, CDR1 is SQVTM and CDR2 ANQGSEA. The CDR3 runs to 12 residues.

This clone was recorded once. V usage is TRBV9 and J usage is TRBJ2-3; TRBD2 is a possible D gene (6 bases). Germline CDR1 reads SGDLS; CDR2 reads YYNGEE. V was shortened by 0 bases and J by 2 bases, with 10 bases between the two germline ends. CDR3 length: 15 amino acids. The CDR3 sequence is CASSVVGGDTDTQYF. The CDR3 bases are TGTGCCAGCAGCGTAGTAGGAGGGGACACAGATACGCAGTATTTT.

The chain carries TRBV24-1 and TRBJ1-1, with TRBD1 as a possible D gene (5 bases). The CDR3 extends over 13 amino acids. Trimming shortened V by 6 bases and J by 4 bases, and 11 bases separated the two germline ends. CDR1 is KGHDR and CDR2 is SFDVKD in the germline V gene. The CDR3 reads CATSQGRITEAFF. CDR3 DNA sequence: TGTGCCACCAGTCAGGGAAGAATCACTGAAGCTTTCTTT.

V usage is TRBV9 and J usage is TRBJ2-5, with 9 bases that match TRBD1. Germline CDR1 SGDLS, CDR2 YYNGEE. This CDR3 has 16 residues. Losses at the gene ends were 1 base for V and 2 bases for J; bases not matched to a gene: 6. This CDR3 reads CASSVNLGTGQETQYF. CDR3 coding DNA: TGTGCCAGCAGCGTAAACCTCGGGACAGGGCAAGAGACCCAGTACTTC.

J is TRBJ2-3 and V is TRBV14, with 7 bases lining up with TRBD2. Unmatched junction bases numbered 4, after V lost 2 bases and J lost 2 bases. CDR3 length: 15 residues. The germline CDR1 and CDR2 sequences are SGHDN and FVKESK. The CDR3 is CASSQWSGVTDTQYF. In nucleotides, the CDR3 is TGTGCCAGCAGCCAATGGAGCGGGGTCACAGATACGCAGTATTTT.

This chain links TRBV6-5 with TRBJ2-1; tentative D call: TRBD2 (5 bases). CDR3 size: 14 residues. Trimming shortened V by 10 bases and J by 4 bases, and 17 bases separated the two germline ends. Germline V lookup: CDR1 MNHEY, CDR2 SVGAGI. The CDR3 region is CATQGGLTYNEQFF. The CDR3 nucleotides read TGTGCCACCCAAGGAGGCCTTACTTACAATGAGCAGTTCTTC.

In the case of this clone: The sample contains more than one DNA sequence encoding this CDR3. The chain couples TRBV6-5 to TRBJ2-7; possible D gene TRBD2, 6 bases. This CDR3 comprises 15 residues. The germline gives CDR1 MNHEY, CDR2 SVGAGI. The V and J ends lost 0 bases and 0 bases respectively, with 9 bases between them. CDR3 amino acids: CASSYSAGGSYEQYF. Here the CDR3 DNA reads TGTGCCAGCAGTTACTCGGCCGGGGGCTCCTACGAGCAGTACTTC.

For the CDR3, the DNA is TGTGCCAGCAGTTTGTCGAGGAATCAGCCCCAGCATTTT. It encodes CASSLSRNQPQHF. The chain carries TRBV12-3 or TRBV12-4 and TRBJ1-5, with D unclear. The germline V and J ends were trimmed by 3 bases and 4 bases, with 7 bases remaining between them. This CDR3 has 13 amino acids.

This chain links TRBV7-8 with TRBJ2-7; 7 nucleotides align to TRBD1. CDR1 is SGHVS and CDR2 is FQNEAQ in the germline V gene. V was clipped by 0 bases and J by 1 base; unmatched bases: 3. The CDR3 runs to 15 residues. The CDR3 sequence: CASSLAGGVSYEQYF. The CDR3 DNA sequence: TGTGCCAGCAGCTTAGCAGGGGGCGTATCCTACGAGCAGTACTTC.

The genes are TRBV19 and TRBJ2-5; TRBD1 agrees at 9 bases. After removal of 9 bases from V and 2 bases from J, the junction contained 4 bases not matched to a gene. Looked up from germline, CDR1 is LNHDA and CDR2 is SQIVND (reference sequence). CDR3 size: 13 residues. CDR3: CASTGGRQETQYF. The CDR3 bases are TGTGCCAGCACAGGGGGCAGGCAAGAGACCCAGTACTTC.

V usage is TRBV6-5 and J usage is TRBJ1-1; TRBD1 is a possible D gene (5 bases). Germline V lookup: CDR1 MNHEY, CDR2 SVGAGI. V lost 0 bases and J lost 0, with 8 bases in between. The CDR3 has 15 residues. CDR3 protein: CASSYSQGLNTEAFF. The CDR3 DNA sequence: TGTGCCAGCAGTTACTCGCAGGGCTTGAACACTGAAGCTTTCTTT.

This chain joins TRBV19 and TRBJ2-1, with a tentative D call TRBD2 (6 bases). CDR1 and CDR2 (germline): LNHDA, SQIVND (reference sequence). The CDR3 is 14 residues long. With 6 bases removed from V and 4 bases from J, the gap between germline ends came to 13 bases. This chain's CDR3 is CASRDMDYYNEQFF. The DNA for the CDR3 is TGTGCCAGTAGGGACATGGACTATTACAATGAGCAGTTCTTC.

Concerning this clone itself: Other DNA sequences in this specimen translate into the identical CDR3. In DNA form, the CDR3 reads TGTGCCACCAGTGATCCGGGACAGGGCTACGAGCAGTACTTC. Protein sequence: CATSDPGQGYEQYF. The V gene is TRBV24-1, the J gene TRBJ2-7; 9 bases are a match to TRBD1. After removal of 3 bases from V and 3 bases from J, the junction contained 2 bases not matched to a gene. The CDR3 contains 14 residues. CDR1 and CDR2 (germline): KGHDR, SFDVKD.

This chain links TRBV2 with TRBJ1-2, with 10 positions matching TRBD1. Germline assignment: CDR1 SNHLY and CDR2 FYNNEI. CDR3 size: 14 residues. Trimming at V came to 6 bases and at J to 3 bases, leaving 4 bases not matched to a gene. CDR3 sequence reads: CASSRTGGDYGYTF. As DNA, the CDR3 is TGTGCCAGCAGCCGGACAGGGGGGGACTATGGCTACACCTTC.